This T cell receptor (beta chain) came from a study of T cell repertoires in ileal Crohn's disease. Study conclusions and caveats: Every patient over 26.8% clonality showed endoscopic recurrence.

This CDR3 has 13 amino acids. CDR1 and CDR2 (germline): SGHTA, FQGTGA. Trimming took off 6 bases at V and 10 bases at J, with 13 bases between the two ends. On this clone: Its specificity is not known.

Eligibility required adulthood, ileal or ileocolonic Crohn's disease and indicated ileocolonic resection. Each sample's TCRB immunosequencing used 450 to 550 nanograms of biopsy DNA. Clones were sequenced by immunoSEQ multiplex PCR, and TCRdb holds only the in-frame ones, with some missing. The sample consists of 13,000 to 15,000 clones, around 84% of them appearing once. J is TRBJ1-6 and V is TRBV7-3; D gene uncertain. The sequenced sample was ileal tissue. The sequence was obtained from an adult with Crohn's disease. The CDR3 DNA follows: TGTGCCAGCAGTCGGAGCCAAAGCTCACCCCTCCACTTT. Translated, it gives CASSRSQSSPLHF.